What follows are 11 T cell receptor beta chains derived from one specimen sequenced in a study of blood T cell repertoires in COVID-19. Using immunoSEQ multiplex PCR, the repertoire was profiled, and TCRdb retains in-frame clones only, with some absent. The repertoire has 200,000 or so clones, roughly three quarters of them found once; the top ten carry approximately 15%. The sample taken for sequencing was peripheral blood. Every receptor here comes from a man in his 60s with active or convalescent COVID-19.

V gene TRBV7-3 combines with J gene TRBJ1-1; D not resolved. V lost 1 base and J lost 3, with 6 bases in between. Germline CDR1 SGHTA, CDR2 FQGTGA. The CDR3 runs 13 residues. CDR3: CASSLMQDTEAFF. Written as DNA, the CDR3 is TGTGCCAGCAGCTTAATGCAGGACACTGAAGCTTTCTTT.

The rearrangement links TRBV7-2 to TRBJ1-3, with 9 bases fitting TRBD1. Germline CDR1 reads SGHTA; CDR2 reads FQGNSA. The CDR3 sequence is 18 residues long. V trimming: 5 bases; J trimming: 2 bases; junction bases outside the gene matches: 13. CDR3 amino acids: CASSQPRDRVSAGNTIYF. CDR3 sequence (DNA): TGTGCCAGCAGCCAGCCGCGGGACAGGGTGTCGGCTGGAAACACCATATATTTT. Variable domain in full (rest from reference TRBV7-2 and TRBJ1-3): GAGVSQSPSNKVTEKGKDVELRCDPISGHTALYWYRQSLGQGLEFLIYFQGNSAPDKSGLPSDRFSAERTGGSVSTLTIQRTQQEDSAVYLCASSQPRDRVSAGNTIYFGEGSWLTVV.

This clone was detected once. This sequence joins TRBV5-5 and TRBJ2-1, with 7 bases matching TRBD2. Germline V lookup: CDR1 SGHKS, CDR2 YYEKEE (reference sequence). The CDR3 loop spans 16 amino acids. Trimming removed 4 bases from V and 4 bases from J; junction bases left unmatched: 11. The CDR3 loop is CASSLEFLAAYNEQFF. As DNA, the CDR3 is TGTGCCAGCAGCCTGGAATTCCTAGCGGCGTACAATGAGCAGTTCTTC.

The J gene is TRBJ2-5, the V gene TRBV9, with 8 bases lining up with TRBD2. V trimming: 8 bases; J trimming: 10 bases; junction bases outside the gene matches: 19. Germline lookup yields CDR1 SGDLS and CDR2 YYNGEE. This CDR3 comprises 15 residues. CDR3 region: CASTKAGATSVGQYF. Here the CDR3 DNA reads TGTGCCAGTACGAAAGCGGGAGCGACCTCAGTGGGCCAGTACTTC.

This chain joins TRBV7-2 and TRBJ1-2, with 9 bases aligning to TRBD1. In germline, CDR1 is SGHTA, CDR2 FQGNSA. The V segment lost 2 bases and the J segment 6 bases; nucleotides outside the gene matches: 7. The CDR3 consists of 15 residues. The CDR3 protein is CASSLSRDRVDGYTF. The CDR3 DNA follows: TGTGCCAGCAGCTTATCTCGGGACAGGGTAGATGGCTACACCTTC.

The rearrangement uses TRBV29-1 and TRBJ2-3, with TRBD1 matching 9 bases. V lost 7 bases, J lost 3 bases, and 8 bases stayed unmatched. From germline, CDR1 is SQVTM and CDR2 ANQGSEA. This CDR3 is built from 14 residues. Written as DNA, the CDR3 is TGCAGCGGACGGACCGGGACAGGGACAGATACGCAGTATTTT. Residues: CSGRTGTGTDTQYF.

This clone came up once. The V gene is TRBV5-6, the J gene TRBJ2-1; possible D gene TRBD1, 6 bases. CDR3 length: 14 amino acids. Germline V CDR1 and CDR2: SGHDT, YYEEEE. V was clipped by 4 bases and J by 6 bases, with 14 bases between them. In DNA, the CDR3 is TGTGCCAGCAGCCGTAGACAGGTTCTCAATGAGCAGTTCTTC. Protein product: CASSRRQVLNEQFF.

J is TRBJ1-5 and V is TRBV18; possible D gene TRBD1, 6 bases. The germline V gene has CDR1 KGHSH and CDR2 LQKENI. The CDR3 is 16 amino acids. Trimming left V 5 bases short and J 4 bases short, with 18 bases between. The CDR3 sequence: CASSVGQTQLNQPQHF. CDR3 bases: TGTGCCAGCTCAGTTGGACAGACCCAGCTAAATCAGCCCCAGCATTTT.

The chain recombines TRBV18 with TRBJ1-6, with unresolved D. Trimming took off 3 bases at V and 7 bases at J, with 10 bases between the two ends. The CDR3 consists of 14 residues. CDR1 and CDR2 from the germline V gene are KGHSH and LQKENI. The CDR3 loop reads CASSPTAGNSPLHF. The CDR3 DNA sequence: TGTGCCAGCTCACCTACGGCAGGCAATTCACCCCTCCACTTT. Filled out from reference TRBV18 and TRBJ1-6, the complete variable domain reads NAGVMQNPRHLVRRRGQEARLRCSPMKGHSHVYWYRQLPEEGLKFMVYLQKENIIDESGMPKERFSAEFPKEGPSILRIQQVVRGDSAAYFCASSPTAGNSPLHFGNGTRLTVT.

The chain joins TRBV30 to TRBJ1-3, with unresolved D. Per germline, CDR1 GTSNPN and CDR2 SVGIG (reference sequence). V lost 1 base and J 1 base, leaving 8 bases between the germline ends. CDR3 size: 14 residues. The CDR3 region is CAWSGTWSGNTIYF. The CDR3 DNA reads TGTGCCTGGAGTGGGACTTGGTCTGGAAACACCATATATTTT.

CDR3 sequence: CASSFGQGGMNTEAFF. DNA for the CDR3: TGCGCCAGCAGCTTCGGACAGGGGGGCATGAACACTGAAGCTTTCTTT. The chain has TRBV5-1 and TRBJ1-1, with TRBD1 identical over 10 bases. Germline CDR1 and CDR2: SGHRS and YFSETQ. This CDR3 has 16 amino acids. V lost 2 bases, J lost 0 bases, and 4 bases stayed unmatched. The full variable domain, completed using reference TRBV5-1 and TRBJ1-1, is KAGVTQTPRYLIKTRGQQVTLSCSPISGHRSVSWYQQTPGQGLQFLFEYFSETQRNKGNFPGRFSGRQFSNSRSEMNVSTLELGDSALYLCASSFGQGGMNTEAFFGQGTRLTVV.